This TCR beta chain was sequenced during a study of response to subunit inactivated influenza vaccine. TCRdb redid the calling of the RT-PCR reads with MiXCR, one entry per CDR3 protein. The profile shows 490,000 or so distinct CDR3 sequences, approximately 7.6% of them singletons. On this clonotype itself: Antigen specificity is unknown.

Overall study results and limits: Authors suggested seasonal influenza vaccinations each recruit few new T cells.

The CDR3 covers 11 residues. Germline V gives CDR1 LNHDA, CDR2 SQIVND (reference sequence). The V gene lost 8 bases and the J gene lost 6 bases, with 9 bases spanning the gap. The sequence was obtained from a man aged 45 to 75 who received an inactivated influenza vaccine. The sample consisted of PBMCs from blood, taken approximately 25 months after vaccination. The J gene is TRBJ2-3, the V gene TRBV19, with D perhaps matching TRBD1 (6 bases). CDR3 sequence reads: CASEGVDTQYF. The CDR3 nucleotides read TGTGCCAGTGAGGGGGTCGATACGCAGTATTTT.